This record looks at one T cell receptor beta chain sequence and its context. The antigen it binds to is not known. Compared with germline, one end of the junction differs, possibly owing to a read error. This record comes from a study of a mutant IDH1 vaccine in newly diagnosed glioma (dated by TCRdb to the early 2020s). For the study in its entirety: Vaccination was initiated 4-6 weeks after radiotherapy alone, or concurrently with temozolomide cycles in the chemotherapy-containing groups. Peripheral blood was collected at six visits: V03 (baseline), V05, V07, V10, V12 and V13. The approximately 29 treated patients were around 62% male and roughly 40% female, with a mean age of roughly 40 years. Prior to enrollment, standard therapy consisting of radiotherapy alone, temozolomide alone, or radiochemotherapy with temozolomide had been administered to patients, with the combination being received by most patients. Visit V12 was the week-35 safety follow-up and visit V13 was the week-47 end of study. Longitudinal TCRB deep sequencing was performed for some 25 treated patients wherever samples were available for exploratory analyses.

Library generation was performed with the immunoSEQ multiplex PCR assay. Following the manufacturer's protocol, the hsTCRB Kit was used to amplify rearranged TCR beta chain sequences. Sequencing of TCRB libraries was carried out on an Illumina MiSeq. As for how the authors treated the data: Demultiplexing, trimming and gene mapping were performed with the kit vendor's proprietary platform. The immuneACCESS repertoire file appears here via TCRdb, limited to in-frame rearrangements. These files lack a portion of the clones; in checked studies, under half of the deficit traces to unresolved V genes, and the cause of the others is not known. The D gene and trimming were derived from the DNA, and the V and J assignments and clone size from that table. Counted in this sample were some 29,000 clones; 65% to 85% of them appeared once. Of the sample, approximately 8.5% is held by the ten largest clones. Paper-wide results and their limitations: Across multiple MHC alleles, vaccine-induced immune responses were seen in around 94% of patients. According to the authors, sample limitations meant that analyses of patient blood samples could not be reproduced. Pseudoprogression seemed to be unrelated to changes in the top peripheral T cell clonotypes found by TCRB sequencing. Availability determined which PBMC samples were chosen for TCRB deep sequencing.

CDR1 and CDR2 are read off the germline V gene as MNHEY and SVGAGI. The CDR3, from cysteine to phenylalanine, totals 13 residues. The kept DNA is CDR3 alone, 39 bases in frame from the first base. The time point label on this specimen signifies: week 35, safety follow-up. Every vaccine dose consisted of 300 ug of a 20-mer mutant IDH1 peptide in Montanide, administered subcutaneously together with topical imiquimod. Across visits V03 through V10, patients got a total of eight vaccinations, given in weeks 1, 3, 5, 7, 11, 15, 19 and 23. Donors had newly diagnosed WHO grade 3 or 4 IDH1-mutant astrocytomas with loss of nuclear ATRX. The samples were drawn from NOA16, a multicentre, single-arm, open-label phase I trial in Germany that tested a mutant IDH1 peptide vaccine in humans for the first time. Genomic DNA for TCRB sequencing was isolated from EDTA blood with the DNeasy Blood and Tissue Kit.

The clonotype comes from a woman aged 30 to 39 with glioma. Some clones in this sample may be carry-over from other donors' samples. This sequence uses TRBV6-5 and TRBJ2-6; no D gene can be assigned with confidence. This material consisted of PBMCs, taken from a glioma patient whose treatment included an IDH1 peptide vaccine. The nucleotides read TGTGCCAGCAGTAACTCTGGGGCCAACGTCCTGACTTTC. Its coded protein is CASSNSGANVLTF.